The entry that follows covers one T cell receptor beta chain sequence. Its antigen is not identified. The read terminates 3 residues before the CDR3 end, so the remaining end is supplied by the germline J gene. The sample belongs to a study of T cell clonality in common variable immunodeficiency. Study outcomes and limitations: Common variable immunodeficiency TCR beta sequences reportedly had fewer deletions and N-nucleotide insertions.

Germline loops: CDR1 DFQATT, CDR2 SNEGSKA (reference sequence). The V and J ends lost 3 bases and 5 bases respectively, with 11 bases between them. The length of the CDR3 is 14 residues. Data came from immunoSEQ multiplex PCR; TCRdb stores just in-frame clones and leaves some out. The sample offers approximately 38,000 clones and no singletons, the top ten holding roughly 6%. This chain joins TRBV20-1 and TRBJ1-6; D is possibly TRBD1 (5 bases). The sequenced sample was peripheral blood mononuclear cells. This TCR derives from a human donor with common variable immunodeficiency. The CDR3 is CSASADRNNSPLHF. CDR3 bases read: TGCAGTGCTAGTGCCGACAGAAATAATTCACCC.